These 8 T cell receptor beta chains share one sample of origin, sequenced in a study of monozygotic twins with inflammatory bowel disease. TCRdb re-called the 5' RACE reads and shows each CDR3 protein once, DNA omitted. This sample's table has more than 300,000 distinct CDR3 sequences. Material: blood. The receptor source for this set is a human donor with ulcerative colitis or Crohn's disease, or a healthy co-twin of an affected twin (not recorded which).

This chain uses TRBV7-6 with TRBJ1-2; TCRdb gives TRBD1 as the D gene, but with no DNA this cannot be confirmed. The CDR3 is made up of 13 amino acids. Germline V CDR1 and CDR2: SGHVS, FNYEAQ. This CDR3 is CASSYTGEAGYTF.

V is TRBV7-9 and J is TRBJ2-5; absent DNA, TCRdb's TRBD2 call cannot be checked. The V gene's germline CDR1 is SEHNR and CDR2 FQNEAQ (reference sequence). The CDR3 contains 15 residues. The CDR3 spells CASSWGTSHQETQYF.

V and J are TRBV4-3 and TRBJ2-6. Germline CDR1 reads LGHNA; CDR2 reads YSLEER. This CDR3 comprises 13 residues. The CDR3 is CASSQDLANVLTF.

This chain uses TRBV7-9 with TRBJ2-1; the TCRdb D gene call, TRBD1, has no DNA to confirm it. The CDR3 is 16 amino acids. Germline-derived CDR1 and CDR2 are SEHNR and FQNEAQ (reference sequence). The CDR3: CASSSFRTGAYNEQFF.

The chain combines TRBV29-1 with TRBJ2-7; the D gene TCRdb calls, TRBD1, cannot be checked with no DNA. This CDR3 has 12 amino acids. Germline V gives CDR1 SQVTM, CDR2 ANQGSEA. The CDR3 reads CSVATGYYEQYF.

V and J are TRBV5-1 and TRBJ2-7. The CDR3 totals 15 residues. Germline V gene lookup returns CDR1 SGHRS and CDR2 YFSETQ. The CDR3 reads CASSLDEGPTYEQYF.

The V call is TRBV7-2, the J call TRBJ2-1. The germline CDR1 and CDR2 sequences are SGHTA and FQGNSA. This CDR3 region has 13 residues. The CDR3 spells CASSLPTDNEQFF.

The genes are TRBV2 and TRBJ1-5; the TCRdb call, TRBD1, lacks DNA for checking. Germline V gene sequence: CDR1 SNHLY, CDR2 FYNNEI. This CDR3 is 13 amino acids long. The CDR3 here is CASQAGSNQPQHF.